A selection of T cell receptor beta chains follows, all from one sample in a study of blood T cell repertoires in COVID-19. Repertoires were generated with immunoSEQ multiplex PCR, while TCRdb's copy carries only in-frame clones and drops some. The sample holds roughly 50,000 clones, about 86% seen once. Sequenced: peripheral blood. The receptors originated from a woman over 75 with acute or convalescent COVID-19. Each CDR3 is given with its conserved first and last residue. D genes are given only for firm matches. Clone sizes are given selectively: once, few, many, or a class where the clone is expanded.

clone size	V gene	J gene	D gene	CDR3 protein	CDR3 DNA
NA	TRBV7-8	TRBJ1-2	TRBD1	CASSNRTGNYGYTF	TGTGCCAGCAGCAACCGGACAGGGAACTATGGCTACACCTTC
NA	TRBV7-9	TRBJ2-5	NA	CASSLAGGEETQYF	TGTGCCAGCAGCTTAGCCGGAGGGGAAGAGACCCAGTACTTC
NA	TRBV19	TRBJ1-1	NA	CASSIRARENTEAFF	TGTGCCAGTAGTATTCGCGCTCGAGAGAACACTGAAGCTTTCTTT
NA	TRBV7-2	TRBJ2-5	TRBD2	CASGIGGAIQETQYF	TGTGCCAGCGGCATCGGGGGGGCTATCCAAGAGACCCAGTACTTC
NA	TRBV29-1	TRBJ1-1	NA	CSVASGQKNTEAFF	TGCAGCGTTGCGTCAGGACAGAAGAACACTGAAGCTTTCTTT
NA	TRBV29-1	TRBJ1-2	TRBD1	CSGGTAGYGYTF	TGCAGCGGGGGGACAGCCGGCTATGGCTACACCTTC
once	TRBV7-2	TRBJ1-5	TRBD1	CASSSGTGGYQPQHF	TGTGCCAGCAGCTCTGGGACAGGGGGTTATCAGCCCCAGCATTTT
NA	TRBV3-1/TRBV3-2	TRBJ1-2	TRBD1	CASSLLGQGGYGYTF	TGTGCCAGCAGCCTCCTCGGACAGGGCGGCTATGGCTACACCTTC
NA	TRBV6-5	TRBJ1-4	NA	CASKEGGEKLFF	TGTGCCAGCAAAGAGGGAGGTGAAAAACTGTTTTTT
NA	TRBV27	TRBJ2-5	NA	CASRHLDQETQYF	TGTGCCAGCAGACACCTCGATCAAGAGACCCAGTACTTC
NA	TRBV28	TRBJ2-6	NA	CASNPGGGQGFSGANVLTF	TGTGCCAGCAACCCCGGGGGGGGACAGGGTTTCTCTGGGGCCAACGTCCTGACTTTC
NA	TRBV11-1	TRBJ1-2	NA	CASSLAGARGYTF	TGTGCCAGCAGCTTAGCGGGGGCGCGTGGCTACACCTTC
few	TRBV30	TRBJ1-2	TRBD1	CAWNPTGGHYGYTF	TGTGCCTGGAATCCCACAGGGGGCCACTATGGCTACACCTTC
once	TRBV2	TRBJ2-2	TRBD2	CASKVTAGLLGELFF	TGTGCCAGCAAAGTCACGGCGGGACTACTCGGGGAGCTGTTTTTT
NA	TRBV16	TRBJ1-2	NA	CASSQSRQEGYTF	TGTGCCAGCAGCCAATCGAGACAGGAGGGCTACACCTTC
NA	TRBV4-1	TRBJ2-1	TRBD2	CASSQASGGGLWEQFF	TGCGCCAGCAGCCAAGCTAGCGGGGGGGGCCTATGGGAGCAGTTCTTC
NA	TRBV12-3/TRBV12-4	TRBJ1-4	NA	CASRPQGREKLFF	TGTGCCAGCAGGCCGCAGGGAAGGGAAAAACTGTTTTTT
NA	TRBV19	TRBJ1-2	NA	CASSLGARYVGYTF	TGTGCCAGTAGTCTAGGGGCGCGATATGTTGGCTACACCTTC
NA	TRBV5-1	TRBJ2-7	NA	CASSSSIGLEGEQYF	TGCGCCAGCAGCTCTTCGATCGGACTGGAGGGCGAGCAGTACTTC
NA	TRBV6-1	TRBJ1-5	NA	CASSEMRAPLNQPQHF	TGTGCCAGCAGTGAAATGAGGGCCCCTCTCAATCAGCCCCAGCATTTT
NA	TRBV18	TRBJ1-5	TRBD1	CASSEQTGVPYSNQPQHF	TGTGCCAGCTCGGAGCAGACAGGGGTCCCTTATAGCAATCAGCCCCAGCATTTT
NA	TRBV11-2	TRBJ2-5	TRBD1	CASSLDRTGGSQETQYF	TGTGCCAGCAGCTTAGATCGCACAGGGGGTTCTCAAGAGACCCAGTACTTC
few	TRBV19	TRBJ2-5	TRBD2	CASSIALAGAETQYF	TGTGCCAGTAGTATAGCGCTAGCGGGGGCCGAGACCCAGTACTTC
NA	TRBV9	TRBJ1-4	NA	CASSVGQTNEKLFF	TGTGCCAGCAGCGTAGGCCAGACTAATGAAAAACTGTTTTTT
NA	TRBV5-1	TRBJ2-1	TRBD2	CASSLEGRGARENEQFF	TGCGCCAGCAGCTTAGAAGGGCGGGGGGCCCGAGAGAATGAGCAGTTCTTC
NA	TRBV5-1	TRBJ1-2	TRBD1	CASSNPGTANYGYTF	TGCGCCAGCAGCAACCCCGGGACAGCTAACTATGGCTACACCTTC
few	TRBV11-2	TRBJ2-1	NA	CASSLERRESNEQFF	TGTGCCAGCAGCTTAGAGAGGAGGGAATCCAATGAGCAGTTCTTC
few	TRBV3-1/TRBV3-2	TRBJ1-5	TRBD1	CASSPSDDRGNQPQHF	TGTGCCAGCAGCCCGTCGGATGACAGGGGCAATCAGCCCCAGCATTTT
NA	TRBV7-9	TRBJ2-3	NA	CASSSRGLTDTQYF	TGTGCCAGCAGCTCCAGGGGCCTCACAGATACGCAGTATTTT
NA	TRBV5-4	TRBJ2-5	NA	CASSGAGTKQETQYF	TGTGCCAGCAGCGGAGCCGGGACAAAACAAGAGACCCAGTACTTC
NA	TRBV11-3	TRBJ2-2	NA	CASSPGWSGELFF	TGTGCCAGCAGCCCGGGTTGGTCCGGGGAGCTGTTTTTT
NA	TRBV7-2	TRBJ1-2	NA	CASSLNYGYTF	TGTGCCAGCAGCCTAAACTATGGCTACACCTTC
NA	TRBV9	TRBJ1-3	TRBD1	CASTPDRANSGNTIYF	TGTGCCAGTACCCCAGACAGGGCTAACTCTGGAAACACCATATATTTT
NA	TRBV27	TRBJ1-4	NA	CASSLAREGDEKLFF	TGTGCCAGCAGTTTAGCCCGGGAGGGGGATGAAAAACTGTTTTTT
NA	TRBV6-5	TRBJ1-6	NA	CASTYKGQGNSPPHF	TGTGCCAGCACTTACAAGGGGCAGGGGAACTCACCCCCCCACTTT
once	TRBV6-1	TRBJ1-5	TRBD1	CASSAAGTGGRQPQHF	TGTGCCAGCAGTGCCGCCGGGACAGGGGGCAGGCAGCCCCAGCATTTT
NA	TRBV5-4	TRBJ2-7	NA	CASSLANGGSDEQYF	TGTGCCAGCAGCTTGGCCAATGGGGGGTCGGACGAGCAGTACTTC
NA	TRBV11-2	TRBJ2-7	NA	CASSADSFQRDF	TGTGCCAGCAGCGCGGACAGTTTCCAGAGGGACTTC
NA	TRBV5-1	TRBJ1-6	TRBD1	CASSPRGQVNSPLHF	TGCGCCAGCAGCCCTCGAGGACAGGTGAATTCACCCCTCCACTTT
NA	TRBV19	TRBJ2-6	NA	CASSFRGLMTF	TGTGCCAGTAGTTTCCGGGGGTTGATGACTTTC
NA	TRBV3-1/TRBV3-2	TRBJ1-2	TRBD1	CASSPGQGKTLKRGITDTF	TGTGCCAGCAGCCCCGGACAGGGCAAAACCCTAAAACGAGGAATAACGGACACCTTC
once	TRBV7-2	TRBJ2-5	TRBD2	CASSLRGGRETQYF	TGTGCCAGCAGCCTCCGGGGGGGGAGGGAGACCCAGTACTTC
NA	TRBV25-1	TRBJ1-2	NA	CASRMDTESFGYTF	TGTGCCAGCAGAATGGACACCGAGTCGTTCGGCTACACCTTC
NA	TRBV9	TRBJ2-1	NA	CASSVDYNSLKQFF	TGTGCCAGCAGCGTGGACTATAACTCTCTGAAGCAGTTCTTC
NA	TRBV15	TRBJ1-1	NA	CATSSSLTGNTEAFF	TGTGCCACCAGCAGTTCTCTGACAGGCAACACTGAAGCTTTCTTT
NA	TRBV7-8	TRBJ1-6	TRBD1	CASSPYRDRRTYNSPLHF	TGTGCCAGCAGCCCCTACAGGGACAGGCGGACCTATAATTCACCCCTCCACTTT
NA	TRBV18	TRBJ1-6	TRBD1	CASSPPGQGGSPLHF	TGTGCCAGCTCACCACCGGGACAGGGTGGTTCACCCCTCCACTTT
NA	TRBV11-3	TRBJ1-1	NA	CASSLDRGEAFF	TGTGCCAGCAGCTTAGACAGAGGTGAAGCTTTCTTT
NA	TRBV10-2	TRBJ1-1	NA	CASSDGGFTEAFF	TGCGCCAGCAGTGATGGGGGGTTCACTGAAGCTTTCTTT
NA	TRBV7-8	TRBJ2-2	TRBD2	CATEVRGGPRTGELFF	TGTGCCACCGAAGTCCGCGGGGGGCCAAGAACCGGGGAGCTGTTTTTT
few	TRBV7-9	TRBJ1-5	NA	CASSLAGVNQPQHF	TGTGCCAGCAGCTTAGCAGGGGTCAATCAGCCCCAGCATTTT
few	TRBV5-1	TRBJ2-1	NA	CASSVPGGTEQFF	TGCGCCAGCAGCGTTCCTGGGGGCACTGAGCAGTTCTTC